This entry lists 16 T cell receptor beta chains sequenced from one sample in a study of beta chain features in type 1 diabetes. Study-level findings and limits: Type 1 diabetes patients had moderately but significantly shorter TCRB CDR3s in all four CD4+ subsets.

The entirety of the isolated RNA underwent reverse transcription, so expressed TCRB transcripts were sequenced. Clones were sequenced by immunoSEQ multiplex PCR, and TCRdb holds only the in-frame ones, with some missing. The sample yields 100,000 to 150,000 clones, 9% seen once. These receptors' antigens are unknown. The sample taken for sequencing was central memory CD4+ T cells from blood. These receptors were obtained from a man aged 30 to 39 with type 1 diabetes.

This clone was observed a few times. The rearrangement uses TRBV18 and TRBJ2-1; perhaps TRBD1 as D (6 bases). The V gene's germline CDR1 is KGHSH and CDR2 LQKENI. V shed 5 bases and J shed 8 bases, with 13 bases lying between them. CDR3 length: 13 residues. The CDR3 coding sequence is TGTGCCAGCTCATCCCAGGGGCAGCATGAGCAGTTCTTC. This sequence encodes CASSSQGQHEQFF.

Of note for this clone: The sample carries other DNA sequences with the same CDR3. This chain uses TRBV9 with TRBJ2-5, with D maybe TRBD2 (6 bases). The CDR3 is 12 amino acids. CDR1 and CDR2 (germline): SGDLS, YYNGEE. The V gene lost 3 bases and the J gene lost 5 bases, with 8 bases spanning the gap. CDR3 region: CASSGGGETQYF. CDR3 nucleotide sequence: TGTGCCAGCAGCGGAGGAGGGGAGACCCAGTACTTC. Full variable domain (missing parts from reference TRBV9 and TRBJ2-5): DSGVTQTPKHLITATGQRVTLRCSPRSGDLSVYWYQQSLDQGLQFLIQYYNGEERAKGNILERFSAQQFPDLHSELNLSSLELGDSALYFCASSGGGETQYFGPGTRLLVL.

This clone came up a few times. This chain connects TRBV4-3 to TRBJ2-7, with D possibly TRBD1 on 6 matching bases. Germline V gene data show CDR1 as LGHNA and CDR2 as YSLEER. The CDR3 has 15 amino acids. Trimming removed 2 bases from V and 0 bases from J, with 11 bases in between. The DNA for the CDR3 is TGCGCCAGCAGCCAACTTGGGGGCAACTCCTACGAGCAGTACTTC. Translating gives CASSQLGGNSYEQYF.

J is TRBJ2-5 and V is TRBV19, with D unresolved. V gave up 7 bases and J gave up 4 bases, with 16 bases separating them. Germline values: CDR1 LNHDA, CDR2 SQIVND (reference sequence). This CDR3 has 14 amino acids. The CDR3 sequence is CASTVGRSAETQYF. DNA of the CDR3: TGTGCCAGTACGGTCGGCCGGAGCGCAGAGACCCAGTACTTC.

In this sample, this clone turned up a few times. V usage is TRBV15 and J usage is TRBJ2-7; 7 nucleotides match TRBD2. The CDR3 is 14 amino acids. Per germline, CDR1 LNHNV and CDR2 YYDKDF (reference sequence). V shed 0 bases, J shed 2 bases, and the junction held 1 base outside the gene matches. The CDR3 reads CATSRELAAYEQYF. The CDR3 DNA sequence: TGTGCCACCAGCAGAGAGCTAGCGGCCTACGAGCAGTACTTC.

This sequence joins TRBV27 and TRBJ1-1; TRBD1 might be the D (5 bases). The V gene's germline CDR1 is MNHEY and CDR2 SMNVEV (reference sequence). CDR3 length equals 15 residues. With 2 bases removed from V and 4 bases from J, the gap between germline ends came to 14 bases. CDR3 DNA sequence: TGTGCCAGCAGTTTAGTGGACCCCGGGGGCACTGAAGCTTTCTTT. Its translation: CASSLVDPGGTEAFF.

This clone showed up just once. The CDR3 DNA is TGTGCCAGCAGTGATTTCCTCCCTACCTACAATGAGCAGTTCTTC. This encodes CASSDFLPTYNEQFF. This chain connects TRBV6-1 to TRBJ2-1, with D uncertain. Trimming stripped 3 bases from V and 2 bases from J, with 11 bases between. The CDR3 loop spans 15 amino acids. CDR1 is MNHNS and CDR2 is SASEGT in the germline V gene.

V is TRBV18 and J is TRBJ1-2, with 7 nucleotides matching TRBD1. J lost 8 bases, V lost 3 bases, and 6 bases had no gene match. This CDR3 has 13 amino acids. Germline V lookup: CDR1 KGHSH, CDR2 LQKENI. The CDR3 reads CASSPRDSLGYTF. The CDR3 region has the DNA TGTGCCAGCTCACCCCGGGACAGCTTGGGCTACACCTTC.

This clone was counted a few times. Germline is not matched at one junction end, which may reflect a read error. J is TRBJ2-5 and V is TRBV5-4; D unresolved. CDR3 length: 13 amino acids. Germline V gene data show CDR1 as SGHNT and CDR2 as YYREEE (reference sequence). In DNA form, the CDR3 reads TGCGCCAGCAGCCCCTCCCCAGATGAGACCCAGTACTTC. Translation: CASSPSPDETQYF.

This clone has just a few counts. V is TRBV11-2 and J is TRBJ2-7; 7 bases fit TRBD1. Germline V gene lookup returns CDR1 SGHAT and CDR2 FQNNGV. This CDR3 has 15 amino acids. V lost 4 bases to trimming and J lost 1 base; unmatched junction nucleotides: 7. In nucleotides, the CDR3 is TGTGCCAGCAGCTCCCTTCGACAGGGATCCTACGAGCAGTACTTC. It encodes CASSSLRQGSYEQYF.

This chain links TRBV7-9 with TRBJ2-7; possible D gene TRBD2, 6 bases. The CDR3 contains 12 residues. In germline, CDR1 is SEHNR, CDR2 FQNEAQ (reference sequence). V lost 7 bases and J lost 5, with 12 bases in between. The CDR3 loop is CASTLGGHEQYF. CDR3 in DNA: TGTGCCAGCACCTTGGGGGGACACGAGCAGTACTTC.

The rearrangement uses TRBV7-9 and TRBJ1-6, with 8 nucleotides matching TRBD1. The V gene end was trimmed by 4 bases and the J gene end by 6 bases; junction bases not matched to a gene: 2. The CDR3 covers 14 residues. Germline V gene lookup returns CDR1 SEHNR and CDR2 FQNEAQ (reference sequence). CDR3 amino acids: CASSSDRANSPLHF. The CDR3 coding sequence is TGTGCCAGCAGCTCGGACAGGGCTAATTCACCCCTCCACTTT.

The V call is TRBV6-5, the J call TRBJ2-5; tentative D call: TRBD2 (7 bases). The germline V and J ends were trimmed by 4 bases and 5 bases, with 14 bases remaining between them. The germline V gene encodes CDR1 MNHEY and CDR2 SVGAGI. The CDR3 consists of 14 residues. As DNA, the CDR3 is TGTGCCAGCAGTTTCTCGGCGGGGGCGGAGACCCAGTACTTC. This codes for CASSFSAGAETQYF.

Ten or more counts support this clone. Here the CDR3 reads CASSPRGDRDTGELFF. The CDR3 DNA reads as TGTGCCAGCAGCCCCCGAGGGGACAGGGACACCGGGGAGCTGTTTTTT. The chain combines TRBV7-9 with TRBJ2-2; 9 bases align to TRBD1. Per germline, CDR1 SEHNR and CDR2 FQNEAQ (reference sequence). Trimming cost V 5 bases and J 3 bases; bases outside gene matches: 7. The CDR3 consists of 16 residues.

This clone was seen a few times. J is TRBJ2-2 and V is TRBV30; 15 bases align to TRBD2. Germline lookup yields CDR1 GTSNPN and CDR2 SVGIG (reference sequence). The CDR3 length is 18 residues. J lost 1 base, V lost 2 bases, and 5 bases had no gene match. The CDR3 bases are TGTGCCTGGAGTTCCCCGGGACTAGCGGGGGGGAACACCGGGGAGCTGTTTTTT. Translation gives CAWSSPGLAGGNTGELFF.

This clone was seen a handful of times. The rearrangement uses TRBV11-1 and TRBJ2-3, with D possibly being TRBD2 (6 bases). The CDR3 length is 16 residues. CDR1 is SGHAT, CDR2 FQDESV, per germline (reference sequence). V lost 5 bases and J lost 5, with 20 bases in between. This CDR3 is CASSKHLARAQDTQYF. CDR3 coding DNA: TGTGCCAGCAGCAAACATCTAGCGCGGGCCCAAGATACGCAGTATTTT.